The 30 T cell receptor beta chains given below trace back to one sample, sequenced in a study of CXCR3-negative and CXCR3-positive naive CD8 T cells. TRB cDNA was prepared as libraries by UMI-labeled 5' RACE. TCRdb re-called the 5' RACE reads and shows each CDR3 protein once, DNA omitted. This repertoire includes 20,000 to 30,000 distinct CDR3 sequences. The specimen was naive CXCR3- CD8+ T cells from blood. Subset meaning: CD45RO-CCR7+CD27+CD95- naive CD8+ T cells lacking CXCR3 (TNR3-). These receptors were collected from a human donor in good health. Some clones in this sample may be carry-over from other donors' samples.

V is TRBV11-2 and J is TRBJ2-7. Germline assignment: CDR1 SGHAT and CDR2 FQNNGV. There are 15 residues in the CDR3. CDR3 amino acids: CASSLSVLSSYEQYF.

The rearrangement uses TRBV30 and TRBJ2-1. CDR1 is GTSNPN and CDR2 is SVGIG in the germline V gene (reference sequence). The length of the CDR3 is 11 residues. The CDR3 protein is CAWTPYNEQFF. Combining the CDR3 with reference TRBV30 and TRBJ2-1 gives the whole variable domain SQTIHQWPATLVQPVGSPLSLECTVEGTSNPNLYWYRQAAGRGLQLLFYSVGIGQISSEVPQNLSASRPQDRQFILSSKKLLLSDSGFYLCAWTPYNEQFFGPGTRLTVL.

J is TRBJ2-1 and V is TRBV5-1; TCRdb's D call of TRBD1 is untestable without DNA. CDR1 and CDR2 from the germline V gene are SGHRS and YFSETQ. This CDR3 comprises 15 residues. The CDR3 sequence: CASSPGTGAYNEQFF.

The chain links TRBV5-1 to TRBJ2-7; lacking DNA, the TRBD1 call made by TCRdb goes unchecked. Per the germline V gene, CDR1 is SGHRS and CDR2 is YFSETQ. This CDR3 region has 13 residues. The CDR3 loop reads CASSYGQTYEQYF.

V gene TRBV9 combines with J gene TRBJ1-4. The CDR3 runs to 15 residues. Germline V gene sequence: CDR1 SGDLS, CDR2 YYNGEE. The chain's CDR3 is CASSVSGSANEKLFF.

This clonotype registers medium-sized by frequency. The CDR3 spells CSAMLGVGNQPQHF. The V and J genes are TRBV29-1 and TRBJ1-5. This CDR3 is 14 amino acids long. The germline V gene has CDR1 SQVTM and CDR2 ANQGSEA. Complete variable domain (other parts from reference TRBV29-1 and TRBJ1-5): SAVISQKPSRDICQRGTSLTIQCQVDSQVTMMFWYRQQPGQSLTLIATANQGSEATYESGFVIDKFPISRPNLTFSTLTVSNMSPEDSSIYLCSAMLGVGNQPQHFGDGTRLSIL.

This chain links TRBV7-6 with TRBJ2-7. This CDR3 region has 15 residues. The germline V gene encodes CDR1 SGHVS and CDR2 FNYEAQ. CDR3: CASSLTAATAYEQYF.

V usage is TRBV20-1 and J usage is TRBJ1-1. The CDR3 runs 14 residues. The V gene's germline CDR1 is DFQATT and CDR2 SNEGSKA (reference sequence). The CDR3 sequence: CSARDGRDSAEAFF.

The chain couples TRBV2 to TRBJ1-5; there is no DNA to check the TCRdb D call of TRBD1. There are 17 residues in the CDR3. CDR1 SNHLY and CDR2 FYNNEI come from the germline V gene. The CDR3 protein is CASSGTGITYSNQPQHF.

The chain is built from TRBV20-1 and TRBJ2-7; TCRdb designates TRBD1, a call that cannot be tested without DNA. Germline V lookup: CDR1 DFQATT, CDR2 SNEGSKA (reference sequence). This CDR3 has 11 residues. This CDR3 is CSARRGYEQYF.

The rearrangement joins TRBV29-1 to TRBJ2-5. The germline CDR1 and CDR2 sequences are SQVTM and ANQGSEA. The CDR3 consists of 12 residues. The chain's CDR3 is CSVEGGQETQYF.

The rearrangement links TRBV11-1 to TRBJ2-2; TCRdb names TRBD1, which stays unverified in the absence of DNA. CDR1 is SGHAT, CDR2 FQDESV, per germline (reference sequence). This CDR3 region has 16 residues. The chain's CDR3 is CASSPFGQENTGELFF.

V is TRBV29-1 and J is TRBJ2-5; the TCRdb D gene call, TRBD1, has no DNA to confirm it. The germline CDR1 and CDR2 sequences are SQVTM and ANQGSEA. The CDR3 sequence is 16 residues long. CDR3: CSVEGADRGLVETQYF.

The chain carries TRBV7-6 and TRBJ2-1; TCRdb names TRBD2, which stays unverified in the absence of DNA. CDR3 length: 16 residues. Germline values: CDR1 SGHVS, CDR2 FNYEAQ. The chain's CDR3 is CASSPSGGGLGNEQFF. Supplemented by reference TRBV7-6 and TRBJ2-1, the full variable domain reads GAGVSQSPRYKVTKRGQDVALRCDPISGHVSLYWYRQALGQGPEFLTYFNYEAQQDKSGLPNDRFSAERPEGSISTLTIQRTEQRDSAMYRCASSPSGGGLGNEQFFGPGTRLTVL.

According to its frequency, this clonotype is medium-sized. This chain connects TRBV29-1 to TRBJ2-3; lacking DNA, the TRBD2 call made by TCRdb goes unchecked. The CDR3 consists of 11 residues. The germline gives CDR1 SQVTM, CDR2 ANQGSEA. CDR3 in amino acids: CSLGALGTQYF.

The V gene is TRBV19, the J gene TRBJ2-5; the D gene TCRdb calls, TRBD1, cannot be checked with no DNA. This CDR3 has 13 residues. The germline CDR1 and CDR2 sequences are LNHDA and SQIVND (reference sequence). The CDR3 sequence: CASSWDGQETQYF.

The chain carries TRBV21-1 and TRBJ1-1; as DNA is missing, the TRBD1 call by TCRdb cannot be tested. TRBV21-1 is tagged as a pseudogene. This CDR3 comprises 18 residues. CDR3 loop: CASSPGPRRDTLNTEAFF.

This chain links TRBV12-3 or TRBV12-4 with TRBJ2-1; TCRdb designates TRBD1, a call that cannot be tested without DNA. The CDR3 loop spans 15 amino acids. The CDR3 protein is CASSFNLDSNNEQFF.

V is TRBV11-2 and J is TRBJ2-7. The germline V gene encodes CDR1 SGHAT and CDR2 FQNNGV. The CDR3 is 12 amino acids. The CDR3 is CASSLTQLEQYF.

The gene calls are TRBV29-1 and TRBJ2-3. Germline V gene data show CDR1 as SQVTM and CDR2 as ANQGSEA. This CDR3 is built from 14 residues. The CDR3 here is CSVREVASTDTQYF.

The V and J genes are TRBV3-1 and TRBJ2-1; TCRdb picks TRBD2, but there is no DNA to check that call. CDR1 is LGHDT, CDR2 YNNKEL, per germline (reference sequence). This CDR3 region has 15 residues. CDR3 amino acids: CASSQRSGVYNEQFF.

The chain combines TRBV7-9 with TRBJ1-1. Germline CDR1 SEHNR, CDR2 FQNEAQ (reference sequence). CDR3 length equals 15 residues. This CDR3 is CASSLVPATNTEAFF.

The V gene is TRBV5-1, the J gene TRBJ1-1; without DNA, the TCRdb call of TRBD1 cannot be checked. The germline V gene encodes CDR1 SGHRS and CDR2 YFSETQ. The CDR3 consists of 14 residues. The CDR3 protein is CASSRTPFDSEAFF.

CDR3: CSVGRAFMNTEAFF. V is TRBV29-1 and J is TRBJ1-1. Germline-derived CDR1 and CDR2 are SQVTM and ANQGSEA. The CDR3 contains 14 residues.

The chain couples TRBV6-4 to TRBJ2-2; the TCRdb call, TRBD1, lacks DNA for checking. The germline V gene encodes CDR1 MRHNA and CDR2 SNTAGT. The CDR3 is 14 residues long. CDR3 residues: CASSDSTGAGELFF.

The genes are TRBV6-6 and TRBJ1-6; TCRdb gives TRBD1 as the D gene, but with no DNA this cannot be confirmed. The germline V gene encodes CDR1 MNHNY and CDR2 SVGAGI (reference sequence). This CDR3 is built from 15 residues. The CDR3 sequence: CASSYLRTGDSPLHF.

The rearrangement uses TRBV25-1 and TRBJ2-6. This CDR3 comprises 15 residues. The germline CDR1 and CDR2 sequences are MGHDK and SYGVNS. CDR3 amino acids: CASSTSTLGANVLTF.

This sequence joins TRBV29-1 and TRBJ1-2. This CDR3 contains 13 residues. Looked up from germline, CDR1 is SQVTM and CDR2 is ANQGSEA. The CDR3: CSADTTGRDGYTF.

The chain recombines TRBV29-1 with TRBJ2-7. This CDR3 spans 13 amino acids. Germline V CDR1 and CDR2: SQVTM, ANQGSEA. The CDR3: CSVEDRSGGEQYF.

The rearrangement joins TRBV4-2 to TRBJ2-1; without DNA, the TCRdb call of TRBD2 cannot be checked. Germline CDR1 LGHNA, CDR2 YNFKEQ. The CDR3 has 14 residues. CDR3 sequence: CASSQEGGFNEQFF.